This T cell receptor (beta chain) was sequenced in a study of cytomegalovirus exposure and HLA in healthy donors. Though probably carrying unrecorded immune exposures, donors were nominally healthy at sampling. The CDR3 loop spans 15 amino acids. Trimming shortened V by 1 base and J by 0 bases, and 9 bases separated the two germline ends. From germline, CDR1 is LGHNA and CDR2 YSLEER. A multiplex PCR was run with 60 Vbeta primers and 13 Jbeta primers. The table came from immunoSEQ multiplex PCR; TCRdb's copy has only in-frame clones and leaves some out. The sample records fewer than 120,000 clones, over 65% being singletons.

This receptor was identified in a man aged 25-45 years in good health and CMV-seropositive. The chain has TRBV4-3 and TRBJ1-1, with no clear D. The sequencing sample was made of PBMCs. For the CDR3, the DNA is TGCGCCAGCAGCCAAGTCTTTAGTATGAACACTGAAGCTTTCTTT. It is translated as CASSQVFSMNTEAFF.